A single TCR beta chain is shown here with its context. Its antigen remains unknown. The record originates from a study of T cells after yellow fever vaccination. Template-switching 5'RACE yielded the TCR cDNA; a universal primer site and UMIs were added in the process. TCRdb called the 5' RACE reads again in MiXCR, with one record for every CDR3 protein. The sample consists of under 350,000 distinct CDR3 sequences, 4.1% of them appearing once. Looked up from germline, CDR1 is KGHSH and CDR2 is LQKENI. V shed 3 bases, J shed 10 bases, and the junction held 5 bases outside the gene matches. The CDR3 has 14 amino acids. Study observations and caveats: A weaker secondary response peaked on day 5, the primary on day 15. Contaminating bulk clonotypes could be abundant in FACS-sorted repertoires.

This sequence was found in a man aged 18 to 29 who received the YFV17D yellow fever vaccine. The sequencing here drew on PBMCs, taken 5 days after the yellow fever booster vaccination. This chain joins TRBV18 and TRBJ1-6; 8 bases line up with TRBD1. CDR3 loop: CASSPQGAESPLHF. The CDR3 DNA is TGTGCCAGCTCACCGCAGGGGGCGGAATCACCCCTCCACTTT.